This T cell receptor (beta chain) was profiled in a study of blood T cell repertoires in COVID-19. Study background: Cohort 3 recovery required two negative PCRs, clearance, or symptom resolution. T cells, B-cell-depleted T cells, or PBMCs supplied cDNA or gDNA.

Original data processing: Amplified reference gene primers provided the basis for estimating nucleated cell counts. Repertoires were generated with immunoSEQ multiplex PCR, while TCRdb's copy carries only in-frame clones and drops some. For V, J and clone size, that table is used; D and trimming come from the DNA. The sample comprises about 400,000 clones, approximately 87% of which are singletons, and 1.5% to 2.5% rests with the top ten. In assigning cohorts, the study relied on participant-reported clinical history. This CDR3 contains 17 residues. The sequencing input was PBMCs or T cells enriched from blood (not recorded which). This chain uses TRBV21-1 with TRBJ1-6. TRBV21-1 is a recognized pseudogene. This clonotype was sampled from a man aged 35 to 55 in a cohort exposed to, infected with or recovered from COVID-19 (not recorded which). Here the CDR3 reads CASSKAVGGDDNSPLHF. As DNA, the CDR3 is TGTGCCAGCAGCAAAGCGGTGGGAGGGGACGATAATTCACCCCTCCACTTT.